Listed here are 27 T cell receptor beta chains from one sample, sequenced in a study of Graves' ophthalmopathy and Graves' hyperthyroidism. As the template, RNA transcripts were used to amplify TCR beta CDR3 regions. First-round RT-PCR employed HTBI primers, with a second-round multiplex PCR after it. Using its own MiXCR run on the multiplex PCR reads, TCRdb lists one record per CDR3 protein. The sample lists some 410,000 distinct CDR3 sequences, about 21% occurring once. Specimen: peripheral blood. The receptors were sampled from a woman between 18 and 29 years old with stable Graves' hyperthyroidism.

There are many counts of this clonotype. This sequence joins TRBV4-3 and TRBJ2-2; D not resolved. The CDR3 is 15 residues long. Germline CDR1 and CDR2: LGHNA and YSLEER. V shed 0 bases and J shed 7 bases, with 12 bases lying between them. The CDR3 DNA reads as TGCGCCAGCAGCCAAGATCATGGTTTAGGCGGGGAGCTGTTTTTT. It translates to CASSQDHGLGGELFF.

In its sample, this clonotype was seen many times. The V gene is TRBV30, the J gene TRBJ2-5, with D uncertain. Trimming removed 0 bases at V and 2 bases at J, with 7 bases between. The germline gives CDR1 GTSNPN, CDR2 SVGIG (reference sequence). The CDR3 extends over 13 amino acids. In DNA, the CDR3 is TGTGCCTGGAGTGTACGTGTTCAAGAGACCCAGTACTTC. Its protein is CAWSVRVQETQYF.

The rearrangement links TRBV20-1 to TRBJ1-2; D unclear. In germline, CDR1 is DFQATT, CDR2 SNEGSKA (reference sequence). The CDR3 extends over 12 amino acids. The V end lost 6 bases, the J end lost 3 bases, and 11 bases lay between the germline ends. In nucleotides, the CDR3 is TGCAGTGCCACCGACGGGGACTATGGCTACACCTTC. Translated: CSATDGDYGYTF.

This clonotype showed up many times. The chain has TRBV6-2 or TRBV6-3 and TRBJ1-6, with a tentative D call TRBD1 (6 bases). In germline, CDR1 is MNHEY, CDR2 SVGEGT. The V end lost 6 bases, the J end lost 10 bases, and 19 bases lay between the germline ends. The CDR3 loop spans 15 amino acids. The CDR3 spells CASSPTVDSGSPLHF. Here the CDR3 DNA reads TGTGCCAGCAGCCCGACAGTGGACAGCGGCTCACCCCTCCACTTT.

There are many counts of this clonotype. The rearrangement uses TRBV7-8 and TRBJ1-5; possible D gene TRBD1, 5 bases. The CDR3 runs 15 residues. Germline V gene sequence: CDR1 SGHVS, CDR2 FQNEAQ. V was clipped by 5 bases and J by 6 bases, with 17 bases between them. In DNA form, the CDR3 reads TGTGCCAGCAGCCCGCTGGACACCCGAGGTCAGCCCCAGCATTTT. This sequence encodes CASSPLDTRGQPQHF.

This clonotype was counted between two and nine times. The germline gene is not matched at one end of the junction; a read error may be the cause. The gene calls are TRBV12-3 or TRBV12-4 and TRBJ2-4; maybe TRBD2 (7 bases). CDR3 length: 14 amino acids. This chain's CDR3 is CASSLGGGKNIKYF. The CDR3 DNA follows: TGTGCCAGCAGTTTAGGGGGGGGCAAAAACATTAAGTACTTC.

The table lists this clonotype with many counts. This sequence joins TRBV20-1 and TRBJ1-2, with D perhaps TRBD1 (6 bases). V shed 5 bases and J shed 4 bases, with 14 bases lying between them. Germline CDR1 reads DFQATT; CDR2 reads SNEGSKA (reference sequence). The CDR3 totals 13 residues. The CDR3 nucleotides read TGCAGTGCTGACCCGACAGGCCCCTATGGCTACACCTTC. It translates to CSADPTGPYGYTF.

There are a few counts of this clonotype. The V call is TRBV9, the J call TRBJ2-7; no definite D call. Germline V gene sequence: CDR1 SGDLS, CDR2 YYNGEE. V gave up 6 bases and J gave up 3 bases, with 16 bases separating them. The CDR3 length is 14 residues. CDR3 sequence (DNA): TGTGCCAGCACAGCTGGGGATGGTAGCTACGAGCAGTACTTC. This sequence encodes CASTAGDGSYEQYF.

The sample holds many counts of this clonotype. V gene TRBV30 combines with J gene TRBJ1-3, with a weak D call TRBD1 (6 bases). V was shortened by 0 bases and J by 2 bases, with 8 bases between the two germline ends. CDR3 length: 14 residues. Germline assignment: CDR1 GTSNPN and CDR2 SVGIG (reference sequence). The CDR3 loop is CAWSVGGAGNTIYF. For the CDR3, the DNA is TGTGCCTGGAGTGTGGGGGGCGCTGGAAACACCATATATTTT.

This clonotype was counted at least ten times. The chain links TRBV6-1 to TRBJ1-2, with D hard to call. V gave up 0 bases and J gave up 2 bases, with 10 bases separating them. The CDR3 spans 15 residues. The germline V gene has CDR1 MNHNS and CDR2 SASEGT. This CDR3 is CASSEAATHNYGYTF. The DNA for the CDR3 is TGTGCCAGCAGTGAAGCAGCAACTCACAACTATGGCTACACCTTC.

The J gene is TRBJ2-7, the V gene TRBV5-1; a weak D match, TRBD2 (6 bases). The CDR3 contains 15 residues. V gave up 0 bases and J gave up 2 bases, with 12 bases separating them. From germline, CDR1 is SGHRS and CDR2 YFSETQ. CDR3 nucleotide sequence: TGCGCCAGCAGCTTGGAGGCGGGGCAGCCCTACGAGCAGTACTTC. It yields the protein CASSLEAGQPYEQYF.

V is TRBV24-1 and J is TRBJ1-2; D is unresolved. Germline V gives CDR1 KGHDR, CDR2 SFDVKD. The CDR3 has 16 residues. Trimming took off 4 bases at V and 3 bases at J, with 17 bases between the two ends. The CDR3 DNA is TGTGCCACCAGTGACAGCGGCGCCAGGAGCTACTATGGCTACACCTTC. Its translation is CATSDSGARSYYGYTF.

The V gene is TRBV12-3 or TRBV12-4, the J gene TRBJ1-1, with D maybe TRBD1 (6 bases). The CDR3 contains 14 residues. V was cut by 5 bases and J by 9 bases, with 19 bases left in between. Here the CDR3 DNA reads TGTGCCAGCAGTGACAGGCCTACATCAACCAAAGCTTTCTTT. Translating it yields CASSDRPTSTKAFF.

The chain couples TRBV6-1 to TRBJ1-1, with a weak D call TRBD1 (5 bases). There are 14 residues in the CDR3. Deletions cut 7 bases from V and 3 bases from J, with 15 bases between. CDR1 is MNHNS and CDR2 is SASEGT in the germline V gene. DNA of the CDR3: TGTGCCAGCACGCAGGGCGGTCAGGACACTGAAGCTTTCTTT. Translated: CASTQGGQDTEAFF.

This clonotype turned up a few times. The gene calls are TRBV9 and TRBJ2-7; D not certain. CDR3 length: 14 residues. In germline, CDR1 is SGDLS, CDR2 YYNGEE. V was cut by 0 bases and J by 1 base, with 8 bases left in between. CDR3 nucleotide sequence: TGTGCCAGCAGCGTAGATACAGTTTCCTACGAGCAGTACTTC. This codes for CASSVDTVSYEQYF.

In its sample, this clonotype was seen many times. This chain joins TRBV6-2 or TRBV6-3 and TRBJ2-5; D remains ambiguous. There are 14 residues in the CDR3. Between the trimmed V and J ends, which lost 1 base and 2 bases, there was a span of 8 bases. Germline V gives CDR1 MNHEY, CDR2 SVGEGT. The chain's CDR3 is CASSYWTEQETQYF. The CDR3 DNA is TGTGCCAGCAGTTACTGGACGGAGCAAGAGACCCAGTACTTC.

The chain is built from TRBV11-1 and TRBJ2-7; a weak D match, TRBD1 (5 bases). Looked up from germline, CDR1 is SGHAT and CDR2 is FQDESV (reference sequence). This CDR3 has 15 residues. Trimming left V 5 bases short and J 6 bases short, with 20 bases between. As DNA, the CDR3 is TGTGCCAGCAGCGATCATCAGGGCAGCTCGGGCGAGCAGTACTTC. This sequence encodes CASSDHQGSSGEQYF.

In this sample, this clonotype turned up many times. The gene calls are TRBV2 and TRBJ2-7, with TRBD1 matching over 9 bases. V gave up 5 bases and J gave up 6 bases; unmatched junction bases: 11. Germline CDR1 is SNHLY and CDR2 is FYNNEI. The CDR3 spans 15 residues. CDR3 coding DNA: TGTGCCAGCAGTCTTATGGAGGGACAGGGCAGCGAGCAGTACTTC. Translating gives CASSLMEGQGSEQYF.

This clonotype was found many times. This chain joins TRBV9 and TRBJ2-7; tentative D call: TRBD1 (6 bases). CDR3 length: 12 amino acids. The V gene's germline CDR1 is SGDLS and CDR2 YYNGEE. V was pared by 7 bases and J by 0 bases, with 8 bases between. CDR3 region: CASGTNSYEQYF. The CDR3 bases are TGTGCCAGCGGGACAAACTCCTACGAGCAGTACTTC. Complete variable domain (other parts from reference TRBV9 and TRBJ2-7): DSGVTQTPKHLITATGQRVTLRCSPRSGDLSVYWYQQSLDQGLQFLIQYYNGEERAKGNILERFSAQQFPDLHSELNLSSLELGDSALYFCASGTNSYEQYFGPGTRLTVT.

This clonotype was seen a few times. The rearrangement links TRBV5-1 to TRBJ2-5, with 8 nucleotides matching TRBD2. Germline assignment: CDR1 SGHRS and CDR2 YFSETQ. Germline trimming cut 5 bases from V and 4 bases from J; bases unmatched to any gene: 10. CDR3 length: 15 amino acids. The CDR3 nucleotides are TGCGCCAGCAGGGTAGGAGCGGGAGCCGTAGAGACCCAGTACTTC. Translation: CASRVGAGAVETQYF.

This clonotype was picked up many times. V usage is TRBV7-9 and J usage is TRBJ1-6, with D hard to call. This CDR3 spans 15 amino acids. In germline, CDR1 is SEHNR, CDR2 FQNEAQ (reference sequence). Between the trimmed V and J ends, which lost 1 base and 10 bases, there was a span of 14 bases. DNA of the CDR3: TGTGCCAGCAGCTTAGATGAGGAACCGGGGTCACCCCTCCACTTT. This gives the protein CASSLDEEPGSPLHF.

The chain links TRBV27 to TRBJ1-2, with D possibly being TRBD1 (5 bases). Germline CDR1 MNHEY, CDR2 SMNVEV (reference sequence). Between the trimmed V and J ends, which lost 8 bases and 4 bases, there was a span of 14 bases. The CDR3 spans 13 residues. CDR3 amino acids: CASGFDRAYGYTF. The CDR3 DNA is TGTGCCAGCGGCTTCGACAGAGCCTATGGCTACACCTTC.

This clonotype has a single count. The gene calls are TRBV28 and TRBJ1-4; TRBD1 aligns across 7 bases. Germline V gene data show CDR1 as MDHEN and CDR2 as SYDVKM. V dropped 1 base and J dropped 3; count of bases not matched to a gene: 5. CDR3 length: 16 residues. DNA of the CDR3: TGTGCCAGCAGTTTATCCACAGGGGCGGCTAATGAAAAACTGTTTTTT. Translating gives CASSLSTGAANEKLFF.

This clonotype was observed many times. The V and J genes are TRBV6-1 and TRBJ1-6; 9 nucleotides align to TRBD1. CDR1 and CDR2 from the germline V gene are MNHNS and SASEGT. The V and J ends lost 6 bases and 10 bases, in that order; junction bases with no gene match: 7. The CDR3 has 14 amino acids. The CDR3 sequence is CASRRTGVASPLHF. CDR3 nucleotides: TGTGCCAGCAGGAGGACAGGGGTCGCCTCACCCCTCCACTTT.

This clonotype showed up many times. DNA for the CDR3: TGCAGTGCTAGAACCCCTCGGGCGGGAGGCGGGGAGCTGTTTTTT. Its protein is CSARTPRAGGGELFF. V gene TRBV20-1 combines with J gene TRBJ2-2; 8 nucleotides align to TRBD2. This CDR3 comprises 15 residues. Germline-derived CDR1 and CDR2 are DFQATT and SNEGSKA (reference sequence). Unmatched junction bases numbered 9, after V lost 2 bases and J lost 7 bases.

This clonotype showed up many times. The rearrangement joins TRBV6-1 to TRBJ1-5; 9 nucleotides agree with TRBD1. This CDR3 has 13 amino acids. Germline assignment: CDR1 MNHNS and CDR2 SASEGT. With 10 bases clipped from V and 5 bases from J, the junction kept 6 bases outside the gene matches. The DNA for the CDR3 is TGTGCCACTACAGGGGGCAAGGATCAGCCCCAGCATTTT. Translated: CATTGGKDQPQHF.

This clonotype appeared many times. This sequence joins TRBV15 and TRBJ2-7; a possible D gene is TRBD1 (5 bases). Trimming removed 0 bases at V and 3 bases at J, with 9 bases between. Germline V gene sequence: CDR1 LNHNV, CDR2 YYDKDF (reference sequence). The CDR3 is 14 residues long. In nucleotides, the CDR3 is TGTGCCACCAGCAGAGAGCAGGGTTACTACGAGCAGTACTTC. This gives the protein CATSREQGYYEQYF.